This TCR beta chain originates from a study of blood T cell repertoires in COVID-19. The wider study: The samples span acute and convalescent COVID-19 from the United States, Italy and Spain.

This CDR3 is built from 13 residues. Germline-derived CDR1 and CDR2 are SGHRS and YFSETQ. V shed 0 bases, J shed 10 bases, and the junction held 4 bases outside the gene matches. In the source study's methods: Amplification of reference gene primers was used by the study to estimate nucleated cell counts. The repertoire was sequenced with immunoSEQ multiplex PCR; TCRdb's copy has only in-frame clones and lacks some. Clone size and V and J calls were adopted from that table, with D and trimming inferred from the DNA. The table includes about 250,000 clones, about four fifths detected once. The sequence derives from a man older than 75 with acute or convalescent COVID-19. The rearrangement links TRBV5-1 to TRBJ1-5; 7 bases line up with TRBD1. Source material: peripheral blood. The CDR3 here is CASSLDRGHPQHF. CDR3 nucleotides: TGCGCCAGCAGCTTGGACAGGGGTCACCCCCAGCATTTT.